This T cell receptor (beta chain) was obtained from a study of T cell repertoires in cytomegalovirus infection. In the study overall: Recently identified HLA-C-restricted CMV epitopes and well-studied HLA-B-restricted CMV epitopes were used by the study. Public TCR beta signatures provided an indication of both CMV infection and a matching HLA type.

This clonotype appeared a few times. Its antigen is undetermined. TCRdb itself ran the reads through MiXCR, one entry per CDR3 protein. The sample holds roughly 920,000 distinct CDR3 sequences; roughly 30% are singletons and the top ten take 11% to 15%. Study observations and caveats: CMV-specific TCR beta clonotypes restricted by HLA-C were the ones dominating the ex vivo response. Cumulative public TCR beta family frequency identified carriers of CMV plus the relevant HLA.

V gave up 6 bases and J gave up 3 bases, with 15 bases separating them. The germline V gene has CDR1 MNHEY and CDR2 SMNVEV (reference sequence). CDR3 length: 15 residues. The starting material was cultured CD8+ T cells from PBMCs, obtained from culture after CMV antigen stimulation. This clonotype was obtained from a human donor in good health (CMV status not recorded). Some clones in this sample may be carry-over from other donors' samples. This chain links TRBV27 with TRBJ2-1; either TRBD1 or TRBD2 may supply D (6 bases each). CDR3 bases: TGTGCCAGCAGCCGGGGGCGCGGATACTACAATGAGCAGTTCTTC. Encoded protein: CASSRGRGYYNEQFF.